This TCR beta chain was obtained from a study of molecular identifiers for immune sequencing clone quantification. This clonotype was counted ten times or more. Germline V gene data show CDR1 as MGHRA and CDR2 as YSYEKL. The CDR3 spans 14 residues. V was pared by 4 bases and J by 3 bases, with 13 bases between. One entry per CDR3 protein results from TCRdb running MiXCR on the PCR reads. The sample contains 350,000 or so distinct CDR3 sequences, around 21% of which appear only once. The TCR sequence derives from a human donor in good health. Some libraries in this study had Jurkat cell RNA spiked in. This chain joins TRBV4-1 and TRBJ2-7; unclear D gene. Sequencing input: naive CD8+ T cells from blood, with Jurkat cell RNA spiked in. The subset here: FACS-sorted CD8+CD4-CCR7+CD45RA+ naive T cells. Here the CDR3 DNA reads TGCGCCAGCAGCCGAGATGACACCCGCTACGAGCAGTACTTC. Its translation is CASSRDDTRYEQYF.